The TCR beta chain described here comes from a study of shared clonotypes between healthy human individuals. Study results and caveats: In the sorted subsets, rarefaction showed sequencing was incomplete despite large depth.

Worth noting for this clone: Its specificity is not known.

V dropped 5 bases and J dropped 2 bases, with 16 bases sitting between them. Germline V gives CDR1 MGHRA, CDR2 YSYEKL. This CDR3 has 15 amino acids. When replicate PCRs were run on sorted subsets, they used around 200 ng DNA, tens of thousands of T cell genomes. Per the study methods: Junction-only immunoSEQ data arrived without quality scores, meaning filtering differed. Some clones are missing from TCRdb's copy, which holds only in-frame ones; the method was immunoSEQ multiplex PCR. V, J and clone size are taken as reported in that table, and D and trimming were inferred from the DNA itself. The sample holds 1,400,000 or so clones, 98% seen once.

The TCR was taken from a man aged 25-45 years in good health. This chain uses TRBV4-1 with TRBJ2-7; D not resolved. Sequencing used naive CD4+ T cells sorted from blood. As for subset: CD45RA+ positively selected. The CDR3 bases are TGCGCCAGCAGCGCCACGACCGGCAGCGCCTACGAGCAGTACTTC. This encodes CASSATTGSAYEQYF.